This T cell receptor (beta chain) was observed in a study of Graves' ophthalmopathy and Graves' hyperthyroidism (dated by TCRdb to between 2018 and 2020). Broadly, across the study: Peripheral blood was collected before any treatment was given, at the time of initial diagnosis. The study used signatures of the TCR beta repertoire to tell Graves' ophthalmopathy apart from Graves' hyperthyroidism and to predict which patients would progress to ophthalmopathy. In total, 135 blood samples were TCR-sequenced: around 42 ophthalmopathy, 80 or so hyperthyroidism and roughly 17 hyperthyroidism-to-ophthalmopathy patients. A discovery set of 95 to 100 patients (about 45 ophthalmopathy, fewer than 60 stable hyperthyroidism) was enrolled to explore V-J signatures distinguishing ophthalmopathy from hyperthyroidism. For independent validation, a separate cohort was made up of some 18 hyperthyroidism patients plus 17 patients who later progressed from hyperthyroidism to ophthalmopathy. In several hyperthyroidism patients, the T-cell repertoires found in thyroid tissue were compared with those found in blood. Following sampling, methimazole starting at 30 mg daily was administered to hyperthyroidism patients, and high-dose intravenous methylprednisolone was administered to ophthalmopathy patients. Results the study describes overall, beyond this receptor: Most of the expanded thyroid clonotypes with a frequency above 0.001 were also detected in blood, and it was suggested that the thyroid immune response may be reflected by blood repertoires. The 13-signature model separated ophthalmopathy from stable hyperthyroidism with approximately 90% sensitivity and just under 84% specificity in cross-validation, and 80%/75% in the test set. In validation, the model predicted ophthalmopathy progression with 70.59% sensitivity and 72.22% specificity; 12 predicted patients were CT-confirmed with GO in a median of approximately six months. No statistical method was used to set the sample size in advance, and the investigators knew which group each participant was assigned to.

TCR beta CDR3 regions were amplified from RNA transcripts for repertoire sequencing. The first round of RT-PCR was done with HTBI primers and the Qiagen OneStep RT-PCR kit, and was followed by a second round of multiplex PCR, then size selection and purification. The libraries underwent paired-end sequencing with 100 bp reads on an Illumina HiSeq2000. Turning to the authors' computational methods: SOAPnuke was used to process the reads, throwing out any read that had adapters, had uncalled bases, had a mean Phred below 15, or lacked an exact constant-primer or identifier match. COPE v1.2.5 was used to merge the high-quality paired reads. Each unique nucleotide sequence was defined as a clonotype, and clonotypes were aligned to IMGT TRB V, D and J references with MiTCR v1.1. Analysis was restricted to V-J combinations with a frequency above 0.0001, which covered over 98% of repertoires. A TCR clonal expansion and chaos score per V-J combination was defined as the ratio of F50 clonal expansion to chaos observed in the TCRdist matrix. Welch's t-statistics and random forest were used to reduce features to approximately 13 V-J combinations, which were fed into a naive Bayes classifier. The similarity between thyroid and blood repertoires was quantified using the Morisita-Horn index. TCRdb trimmed public reads at Q25 via fastp, called clones via MiXCR and kept in-frame beta chains. Rows with a matching CDR3 protein are joined into one entry that keeps the most common DNA and genes. TCRdb, not the original authors, processed these V and J calls. The sample data list 740,000 or so distinct CDR3 sequences, and approximately 40% of these were observed just once. 44% of the sample comes from the top ten.

Cut back by 0 bases and 6 bases, the V and J ends lie 14 bases apart. Looking up the germline V gene (reference sequence) yields CDR1 LNHNV and CDR2 YYDKDF. The CDR3 spans 15 residues, from the cysteine through the phenylalanine. The kept DNA is CDR3 alone, 45 bases in frame from the first base. At least ten counts were recorded for this clonotype. The antigen it binds to is not known. There are no base qualities to consult, and no much larger clone falls within one base. Patients with ophthalmopathy had moderately to severely active disease, with a Clinical Activity Score of 3 or more, a NOSPECS grade of 4 or more, and a disease duration of less than 3 months. Patients were excluded if they had other autoimmune diseases, uncontrolled infections, pregnancy or lactation. Diagnosis was based on clinical symptoms, serum thyroxine, TRAb, thyroid ultrasound and orbital computed tomography. Ficoll-Paque density gradient centrifugation was used to isolate PBMCs from 10 ml of fresh peripheral blood. Total RNA was extracted using Trizol reagent, and RNA quality was checked on an Agilent 2100 Bioanalyzer.

The source material was peripheral blood. This receptor was taken from an adult man with Graves' ophthalmopathy. The V gene is TRBV15 and the J gene is TRBJ1-2, with no confidently assigned D gene. The CDR3 here reads CATSRDLTHRDGYTF. In nucleotide form, the sequence is TGTGCCACCAGCAGAGATCTTACCCACCGGGATGGCTACACCTTC.